One and the same sample provided the 10 T cell receptor beta chains below, sequenced in a study of blood T cells in healthy people across ages. Combining a sample-barcoded 5' primer with a J-beta primer mix, a second PCR ran for about 7 to 11 cycles. TCRdb fed the 5' RACE reads into MiXCR, producing one record per CDR3 protein. The sample lists 1.5 million to 2 million distinct CDR3 sequences; about two fifths were seen once. Sequencing used blood. All receptors come from a human donor in good health.

The chain couples TRBV20-1 to TRBJ1-2; D unclear. Germline CDR1 is DFQATT and CDR2 is SNEGSKA (reference sequence). The CDR3 is 13 amino acids. Trimming stripped 4 bases from V and 0 bases from J, with 9 bases between. The DNA for the CDR3 is TGCAGTGCTACCAGTGGAGCTAACTATGGCTACACCTTC. This encodes CSATSGANYGYTF.

The chain has TRBV12-3 or TRBV12-4 and TRBJ2-1; 7 bases match TRBD2. The CDR3 extends over 15 amino acids. J lost 11 bases, V lost 6 bases, and 16 bases had no gene match. The CDR3 sequence: CASRQEQAWGGQQFF. The CDR3 nucleotides read TGTGCCAGCAGACAGGAGCAGGCGTGGGGGGGACAGCAGTTCTTC.

The sample holds a few counts of this clonotype. The chain has TRBV24-1 and TRBJ1-5; 10 bases line up with TRBD1. CDR1 is KGHDR, CDR2 SFDVKD, per germline. Trimming removed 4 bases from V and 5 bases from J; junction bases left unmatched: 7. This CDR3 comprises 16 residues. CDR3 region: CATSESGTGDHQPQHF. CDR3 in DNA: TGTGCCACCAGTGAGTCCGGGACAGGGGATCATCAGCCCCAGCATTTT.

Only a few counts were recorded for this clonotype. V is TRBV6-5 and J is TRBJ2-3, with D hard to call. Germline V gene sequence: CDR1 MNHEY, CDR2 SVGAGI. Trimming took off 1 base at V and 7 bases at J, with 0 bases between the two ends. The CDR3 length is 10 residues. The CDR3 is CASSYYTQYF. The CDR3, as DNA: TGTGCCAGCAGTTACTATACGCAGTATTTT.

CDR3 amino acids: CASGLGVFQTDTQYF. CDR3 bases: TGTGCTAGTGGTTTGGGTGTTTTTCAAACAGATACGCAGTATTTT. The chain links TRBV12-5 to TRBJ2-3; D is undetermined. The germline gives CDR1 LGHNT, CDR2 FRNRAP. Deletions cut 1 base from V and 3 bases from J, with 11 bases between. The CDR3 covers 15 residues. Full variable domain (outside the CDR3, taken from reference TRBV12-5 and TRBJ2-3): DARVTQTPRHKVTEMGQEVTMRCQPILGHNTVFWYRQTMMQGLELLAYFRNRAPLDDSGMPKDRFSAEMPDATLATLKIQPSEPRDSAVYFCASGLGVFQTDTQYFGPGTRLTVL.

The chain uses TRBV4-3 and TRBJ1-2, with TRBD1 matching 7 bases. The junction had 11 bases not matched to a gene; V was cut back by 0 bases and J by 7 bases. The length of the CDR3 is 16 residues. Germline loops: CDR1 LGHNA, CDR2 YSLEER. The CDR3 protein is CASSQDLYGQAGGYTF. DNA for the CDR3: TGCGCCAGCAGCCAAGATCTTTATGGACAGGCCGGTGGCTACACCTTC.

The genes are TRBV20-1 and TRBJ2-7, with a weak D call TRBD2 (5 bases). The CDR3 sequence is 12 residues long. CDR1 and CDR2 from the germline V gene are DFQATT and SNEGSKA (reference sequence). DNA for the CDR3: TGCAGAGCGACTCCGGGAAGGGACGAGCAGTACTTC. It codes for CRATPGRDEQYF.

The rearrangement uses TRBV7-9 and TRBJ2-1, with D possibly matching TRBD1 (5 bases). Trimming took off 5 bases at V and 13 bases at J, with 15 bases between the two ends. This CDR3 has 12 residues. The germline V gene has CDR1 SEHNR and CDR2 FQNEAQ (reference sequence). CDR3 coding DNA: TGTGCCAGCAGCCCCCAAGGGGATCTTCAGTTCTTC. Protein: CASSPQGDLQFF.

This clonotype was found a few times. The chain combines TRBV20-1 with TRBJ1-5; weak D call: TRBD1 (5 bases). Germline CDR1 DFQATT, CDR2 SNEGSKA (reference sequence). V was pared by 5 bases and J by 4 bases, with 27 bases between. This CDR3 has 18 amino acids. Here the CDR3 DNA reads TGCAGTGCTTCACGACCCCGACGGATTTTCGGGGGAAATCAGCCCCAGCATTTT. It is translated as CSASRPRRIFGGNQPQHF.

Only a few counts were recorded for this clonotype. The chain joins TRBV4-2 to TRBJ2-7, with 12 bases matching TRBD2. Looked up from germline, CDR1 is LGHNA and CDR2 is YNFKEQ. V shed 4 bases and J 7 bases; nucleotides not matched to a gene: 11. The CDR3 runs 16 residues. The CDR3: CASSPVTSGGPREQYF. CDR3 bases: TGTGCCAGCAGCCCGGTGACTAGCGGGGGCCCGCGAGAGCAGTACTTC.